A single sample is the source of the 10 T cell receptor beta chains below, sequenced in a study of cytomegalovirus exposure and HLA in healthy donors (dated 2017 in TCRdb). Receptor amplification or capture employed the immunoSEQ multiplex PCR assay. For the multiplex PCR, a mixture combining 60 forward primers for TCR Vbeta segments and 13 reverse primers for TCR Jbeta segments was used. TCRdb retrieved this table from immuneACCESS and kept in-frame rearrangements only. Not all clones are present; in checked studies, unresolved V genes account for under half, and no reason is known for the remainder. Within this sample are some 85,000 clones, with roughly 84% of them counted one time only. 2.4% of the sample comes from the top ten. Specimen: PBMCs. The origin of the receptors is a woman aged 50 to 65 in good health and CMV-seronegative.

The V call is TRBV9, the J call TRBJ2-7, with 9 nucleotides matching TRBD1. J was trimmed by 0 bases and V by 2 bases; bases with no gene match: 3. Germline CDR1 and CDR2: SGDLS and YYNGEE. The CDR3 runs 15 residues. The CDR3 region has the DNA TGTGCCAGCAGCGTGGGGACAGGGAGCTCCTACGAGCAGTACTTC. Translated: CASSVGTGSSYEQYF.

The chain combines TRBV19 with TRBJ2-7, with 12 bases matching TRBD2. Germline loops: CDR1 LNHDA, CDR2 SQIVND (reference sequence). The J segment lost 4 bases and the V segment lost 4 bases, leaving 5 bases of the junction unmatched. This CDR3 spans 15 amino acids. CDR3 region: CASSTSTSGSYEQYF. The CDR3 DNA sequence: TGTGCCAGTAGTACCTCGACTAGCGGGAGTTACGAGCAGTACTTC.

V is TRBV19 and J is TRBJ1-2, with TRBD1 as a possible D gene (5 bases). V was clipped by 6 bases and J by 3 bases, with 11 bases between them. CDR3 length: 13 amino acids. The germline V gene encodes CDR1 LNHDA and CDR2 SQIVND (reference sequence). In DNA, the CDR3 is TGTGCCAGTAGCGGGGACTCAGACTATGGCTACACCTTC. As protein: CASSGDSDYGYTF. Supplemented by reference TRBV19 and TRBJ1-2, the full variable domain reads DGGITQSPKYLFRKEGQNVTLSCEQNLNHDAMYWYRQDPGQGLRLIYYSQIVNDFQKGDIAEGYSVSREKKESFPLTVTSAQKNPTAFYLCASSGDSDYGYTFGSGTRLTVV.

The rearrangement joins TRBV6-5 to TRBJ1-1; D perhaps matches TRBD1 (6 bases). The CDR3 is 14 amino acids. The germline V gene has CDR1 MNHEY and CDR2 SVGAGI. V shed 7 bases and J shed 1 base, with 13 bases lying between them. CDR3 nucleotide sequence: TGTGCCAGCAAGGACAGAAGCAGGAACACTGAAGCTTTCTTT. Translated, it gives CASKDRSRNTEAFF.

The J gene is TRBJ2-1, the V gene TRBV5-1, with TRBD1 matching 7 bases. Looked up from germline, CDR1 is SGHRS and CDR2 is YFSETQ. The V gene end was trimmed by 3 bases and the J gene end by 5 bases; junction bases not matched to a gene: 2. The CDR3 consists of 13 residues. The CDR3 is CASSWDRNNEQFF. Written as DNA, the CDR3 is TGCGCCAGCAGCTGGGACAGAAACAATGAGCAGTTCTTC.

The CDR3 nucleotides are TGTGCCACCTCTTACGAGCAGTACTTC. Amino acids: CATSYEQYF. J is TRBJ2-7 and V is TRBV14; unclear D gene. The germline CDR1 and CDR2 sequences are SGHDN and FVKESK. Trimming took off 10 bases at V and 4 bases at J, with 5 bases between the two ends. CDR3 length: 9 residues.

The chain recombines TRBV4-1 with TRBJ2-3, with 7 nucleotides matching TRBD1. CDR3 length: 17 residues. Per germline, CDR1 MGHRA and CDR2 YSYEKL. The J segment lost 3 bases and the V segment lost 0 bases, leaving 9 bases of the junction unmatched. The CDR3 sequence: CASSQEPVQGLTDTQYF. The DNA for the CDR3 is TGCGCCAGCAGCCAAGAACCTGTACAGGGGCTTACAGATACGCAGTATTTT.

The CDR3: CACCKGGENTEAFF. CDR3 DNA sequence: TGTGCCTGCTGTAAGGGGGGGGAGAACACTGAAGCTTTCTTT. This sequence joins TRBV30 and TRBJ1-1; TRBD1 might be the D (6 bases). CDR1 GTSNPN and CDR2 SVGIG come from the germline V gene (reference sequence). CDR3 length: 14 residues. V lost 6 bases and J 1 base, leaving 15 bases between the germline ends.

The J gene is TRBJ1-5, the V gene TRBV7-9; D is ambiguous. This CDR3 has 14 residues. Germline V lookup: CDR1 SEHNR, CDR2 FQNEAQ (reference sequence). V was trimmed by 4 bases and J by 3 bases, leaving 10 bases between them. The CDR3, as DNA: TGTGCCAGCAGCTCTGCCCAAGCCAATCAGCCCCAGCATTTT. Translation gives CASSSAQANQPQHF.

This sequence joins TRBV29-1 and TRBJ1-1, with D possibly being TRBD1 (6 bases). Germline assignment: CDR1 SQVTM and CDR2 ANQGSEA. The CDR3 sequence is 15 residues long. V lost 6 bases to trimming and J lost 0 bases, with 17 bases between them. The CDR3 coding sequence is TGCAGCGTGGGGGGAAAGGGGGGGGTGAACACTGAAGCTTTCTTT. Protein: CSVGGKGGVNTEAFF.